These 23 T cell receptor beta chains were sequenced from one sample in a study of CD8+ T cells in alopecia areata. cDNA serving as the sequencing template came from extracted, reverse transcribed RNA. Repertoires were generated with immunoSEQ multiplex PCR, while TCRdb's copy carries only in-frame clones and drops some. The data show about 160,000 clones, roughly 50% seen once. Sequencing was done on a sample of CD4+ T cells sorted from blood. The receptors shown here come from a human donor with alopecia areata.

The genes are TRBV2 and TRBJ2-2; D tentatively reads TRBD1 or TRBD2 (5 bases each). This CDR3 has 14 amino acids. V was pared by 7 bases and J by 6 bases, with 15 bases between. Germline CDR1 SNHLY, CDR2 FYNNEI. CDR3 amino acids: CASKPGTVSGELFF. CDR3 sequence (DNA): TGTGCCAGCAAGCCAGGGACGGTATCCGGGGAGCTGTTTTTT.

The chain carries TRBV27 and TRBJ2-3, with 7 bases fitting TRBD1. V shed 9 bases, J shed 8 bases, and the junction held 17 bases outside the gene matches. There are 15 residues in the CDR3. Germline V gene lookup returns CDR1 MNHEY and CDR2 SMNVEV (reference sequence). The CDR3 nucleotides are TGTGCCAGTCGCCGGGACAGCGCGATTCTAGGTACGCAGTATTTT. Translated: CASRRDSAILGTQYF.

CDR3 sequence: CASSLELAGAEQYF. CDR3 nucleotides: TGCGCCAGCAGCTTGGAACTAGCGGGAGCCGAGCAGTACTTC. V usage is TRBV5-1 and J usage is TRBJ2-7, with 11 nucleotides matching TRBD2. CDR3 size: 14 residues. The germline CDR1 and CDR2 sequences are SGHRS and YFSETQ. V was pared by 0 bases and J by 6 bases, with 2 bases of the junction left unmatched.

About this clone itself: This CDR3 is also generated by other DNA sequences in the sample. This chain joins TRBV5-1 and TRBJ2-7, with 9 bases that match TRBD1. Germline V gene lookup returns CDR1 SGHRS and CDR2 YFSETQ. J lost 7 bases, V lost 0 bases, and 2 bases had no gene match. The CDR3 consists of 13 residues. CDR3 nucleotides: TGCGCCAGCAGCTTGGTTGGACAGGGGGAGCAGTACTTC. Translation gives CASSLVGQGEQYF.

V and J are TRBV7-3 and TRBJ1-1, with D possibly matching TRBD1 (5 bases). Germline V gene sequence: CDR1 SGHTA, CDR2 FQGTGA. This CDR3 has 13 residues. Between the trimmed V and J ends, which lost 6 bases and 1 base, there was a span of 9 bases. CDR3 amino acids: CASRRGTNTEAFF. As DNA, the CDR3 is TGTGCCAGCAGGCGCGGGACGAACACTGAAGCTTTCTTT. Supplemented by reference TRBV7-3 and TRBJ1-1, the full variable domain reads GAGVSQTPSNKVTEKGKYVELRCDPISGHTALYWYRQSLGQGPEFLIYFQGTGAADDSGLPNDRFFAVRPEGSVSTLKIQRTERGDSAVYLCASRRGTNTEAFFGQGTRLTVV.

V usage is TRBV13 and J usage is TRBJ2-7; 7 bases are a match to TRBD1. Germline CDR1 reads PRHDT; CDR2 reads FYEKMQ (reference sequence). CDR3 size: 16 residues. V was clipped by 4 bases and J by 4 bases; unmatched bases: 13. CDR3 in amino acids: CASSSMVDRENYEQYF. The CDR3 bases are TGTGCCAGCAGCTCAATGGTAGACAGGGAGAATTACGAGCAGTACTTC.

The CDR3 sequence is CASSAQLAGGGEQYF. The CDR3 DNA sequence: TGTGCCAGCAGCGCCCAACTAGCGGGAGGGGGTGAGCAGTACTTC. This rearrangement joins TRBV7-2 to TRBJ2-7; 13 bases fit TRBD2. CDR3 length: 15 amino acids. Germline V CDR1 and CDR2: SGHTA, FQGNSA. V lost 5 bases, J lost 7 bases, and 8 bases stayed unmatched. Variable domain in full (rest from reference TRBV7-2 and TRBJ2-7): GAGVSQSPSNKVTEKGKDVELRCDPISGHTALYWYRQSLGQGLEFLIYFQGNSAPDKSGLPSDRFSAERTGGSVSTLTIQRTQQEDSAVYLCASSAQLAGGGEQYFGPGTRLTVT.

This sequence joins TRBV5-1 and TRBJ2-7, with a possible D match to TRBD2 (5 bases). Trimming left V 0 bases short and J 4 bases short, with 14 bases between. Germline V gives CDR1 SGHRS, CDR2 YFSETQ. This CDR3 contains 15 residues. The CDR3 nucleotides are TGCGCCAGCAGCTTGGATGGTAGCGCCAGATACGAGCAGTACTTC. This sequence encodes CASSLDGSARYEQYF.

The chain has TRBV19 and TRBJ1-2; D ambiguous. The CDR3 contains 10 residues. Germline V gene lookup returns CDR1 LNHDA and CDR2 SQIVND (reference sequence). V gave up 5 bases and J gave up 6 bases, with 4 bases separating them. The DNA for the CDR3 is TGTGCCAGTAGTTCCGATGGCTACACCTTC. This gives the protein CASSSDGYTF.

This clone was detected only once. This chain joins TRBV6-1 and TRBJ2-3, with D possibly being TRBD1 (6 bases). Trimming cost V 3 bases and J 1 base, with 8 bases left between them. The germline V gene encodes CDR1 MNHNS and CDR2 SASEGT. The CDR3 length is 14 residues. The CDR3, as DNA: TGTGCCAGCAGTGAGCCAGGGGGCACAGATACGCAGTATTTT. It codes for CASSEPGGTDTQYF.

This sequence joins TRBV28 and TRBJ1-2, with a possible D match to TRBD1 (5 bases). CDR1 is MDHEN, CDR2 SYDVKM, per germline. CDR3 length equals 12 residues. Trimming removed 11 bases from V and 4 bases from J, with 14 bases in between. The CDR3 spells CAGRDRLYGYTF. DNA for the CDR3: TGTGCCGGACGTGACAGACTCTATGGCTACACCTTC.

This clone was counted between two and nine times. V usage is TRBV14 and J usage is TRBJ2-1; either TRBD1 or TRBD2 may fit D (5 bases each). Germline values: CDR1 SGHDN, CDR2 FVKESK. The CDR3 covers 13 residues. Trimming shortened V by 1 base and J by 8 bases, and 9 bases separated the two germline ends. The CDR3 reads CASSQVRGYEQFF. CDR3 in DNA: TGTGCCAGCAGCCAAGTGAGGGGCTATGAGCAGTTCTTC.

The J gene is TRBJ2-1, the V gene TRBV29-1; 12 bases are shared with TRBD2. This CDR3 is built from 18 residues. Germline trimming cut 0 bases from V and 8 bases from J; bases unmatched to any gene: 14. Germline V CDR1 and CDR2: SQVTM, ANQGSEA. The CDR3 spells CSVEERTSGTQWWDEQFF. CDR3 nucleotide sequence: TGCAGCGTTGAAGAGCGGACTAGCGGGACTCAGTGGTGGGATGAGCAGTTCTTC.

The DNA of the CDR3 is TGCAGCTGCAGGATCACCGAGCAGTTCTTC. Residues: CSCRITEQFF. The chain combines TRBV29-1 with TRBJ2-1; no definite D call. Germline CDR1 SQVTM, CDR2 ANQGSEA. Trimming removed 8 bases from V and 10 bases from J, with 12 bases in between. The length of the CDR3 is 10 residues.

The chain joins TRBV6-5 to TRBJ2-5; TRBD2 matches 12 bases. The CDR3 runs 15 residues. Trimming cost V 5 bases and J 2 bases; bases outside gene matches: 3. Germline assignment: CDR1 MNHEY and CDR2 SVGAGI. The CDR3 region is CASSHGLAGQETQYF. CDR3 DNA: TGTGCCAGCAGTCACGGACTAGCGGGGCAAGAGACCCAGTACTTC.

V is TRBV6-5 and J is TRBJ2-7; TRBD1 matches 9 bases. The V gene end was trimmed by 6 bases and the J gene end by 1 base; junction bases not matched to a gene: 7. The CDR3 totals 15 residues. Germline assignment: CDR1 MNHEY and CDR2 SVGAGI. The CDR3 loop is CASSRTGTGSYEQYF. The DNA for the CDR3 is TGTGCCAGCAGCCGCACCGGGACAGGGTCCTACGAGCAGTACTTC.

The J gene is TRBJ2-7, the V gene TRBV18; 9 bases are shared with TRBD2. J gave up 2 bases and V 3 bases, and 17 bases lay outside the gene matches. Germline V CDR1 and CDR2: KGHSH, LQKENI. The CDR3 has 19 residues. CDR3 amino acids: CASSPPPEDWREGPYEQYF. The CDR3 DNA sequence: TGTGCCAGCTCACCTCCCCCCGAGGACTGGCGGGAGGGCCCCTACGAGCAGTACTTC.

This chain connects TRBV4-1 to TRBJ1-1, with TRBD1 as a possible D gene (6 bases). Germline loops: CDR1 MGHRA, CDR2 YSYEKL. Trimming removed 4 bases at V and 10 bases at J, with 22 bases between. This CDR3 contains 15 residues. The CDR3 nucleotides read TGCGCCAGCAGCCCACTAAATGACAGGTATTACCGAGCTTTCTTT. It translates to CASSPLNDRYYRAFF.

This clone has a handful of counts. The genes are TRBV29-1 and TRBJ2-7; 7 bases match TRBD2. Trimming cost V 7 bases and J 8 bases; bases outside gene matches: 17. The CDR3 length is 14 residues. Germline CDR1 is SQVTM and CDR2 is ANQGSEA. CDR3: CSAHGGEGGVKQYF. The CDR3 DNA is TGCAGCGCCCACGGTGGGGAGGGCGGTGTAAAGCAGTACTTC.

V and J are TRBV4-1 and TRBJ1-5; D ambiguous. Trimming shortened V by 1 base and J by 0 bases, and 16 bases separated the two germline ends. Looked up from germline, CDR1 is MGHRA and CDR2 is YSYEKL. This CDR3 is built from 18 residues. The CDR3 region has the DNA TGCGCCAGCAGCCAAGGGCCGGGAACGGGCTATAGCAATCAGCCCCAGCATTTT. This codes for CASSQGPGTGYSNQPQHF.

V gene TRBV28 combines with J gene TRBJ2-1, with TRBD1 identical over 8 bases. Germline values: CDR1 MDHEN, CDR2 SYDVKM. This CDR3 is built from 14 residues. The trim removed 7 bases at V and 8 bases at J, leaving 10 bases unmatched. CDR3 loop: CASNPRTGWDEQFF. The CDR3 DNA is TGTGCCAGCAACCCCCGGACAGGGTGGGATGAGCAGTTCTTC.

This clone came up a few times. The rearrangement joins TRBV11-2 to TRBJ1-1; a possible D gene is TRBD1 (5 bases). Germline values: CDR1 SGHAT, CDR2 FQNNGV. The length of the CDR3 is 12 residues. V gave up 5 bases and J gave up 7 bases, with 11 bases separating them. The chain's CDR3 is CASSQTRVEAFF. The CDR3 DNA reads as TGTGCCAGCAGCCAAACCAGGGTTGAAGCTTTCTTT.

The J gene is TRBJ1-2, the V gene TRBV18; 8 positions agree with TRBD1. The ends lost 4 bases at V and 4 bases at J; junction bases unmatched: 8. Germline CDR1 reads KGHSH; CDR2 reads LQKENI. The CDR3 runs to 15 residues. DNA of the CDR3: TGTGCCAGCTCACTTCAGGGGACAGGCGGCTATGGCTACACCTTC. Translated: CASSLQGTGGYGYTF.